This section outlines one T cell receptor beta chain sequence together with its context. The data originate from a study of blood T cell repertoires in COVID-19. Overall study: PBMCs, B-cell-depleted T cells, or T cells provided the cDNA or gDNA that made up the material.

The germline CDR1 and CDR2 sequences are SGDLS and YYNGEE. The CDR3 is made up of 14 amino acids. Germline trimming cut 5 bases from V and 2 bases from J; bases unmatched to any gene: 3. How the authors handled the data: Estimates of nucleated cell counts were drawn from the amplification of reference gene primers. Data came from immunoSEQ multiplex PCR; TCRdb stores just in-frame clones and leaves some out. V and J calls and clone size are those listed in that table; D and trimming were worked out from the DNA. The repertoire has roughly 16,000 clones, approximately 84% of them found once; the top ten carry approximately 16%.

Sequencing was carried out using peripheral blood. The chain joins TRBV9 to TRBJ2-7; 11 bases agree with TRBD2. The TCR was taken from a human donor with active COVID-19. The donor label of this sample is uncertain. CDR3 nucleotide sequence: TGTGCCAGCAGTCGTAGCGGGGGGGCCTACGAGCAGTACTTC. Its protein is CASSRSGGAYEQYF.